The subject of this entry is one T cell receptor (beta chain). The antigen remains undetermined. With 60 Vbeta and 13 Jbeta primers, the PCR was carried out. Assay: immunoSEQ multiplex PCR; the TCRdb copy retains only in-frame clones and omits some. The repertoire table contains roughly 120,000 clones. This specimen comes from a study of cytomegalovirus exposure and HLA in healthy donors. Study conclusions and caveats: V- and J-gene trimming of TCR beta was linked (in a later analysis) to a missense DCLRE1C variant. The authors confirmed in vitro that three CMV-associated chains were specific for CMV antigens.

V lost 6 bases, J lost 3 bases, and 5 bases stayed unmatched. Germline V gene data show CDR1 as KGHSH and CDR2 as LQKENI. There are 13 residues in the CDR3. The origin of this receptor is a man aged 25-40 years in good health and CMV-seronegative. Sequencing was performed on PBMCs. The rearrangement joins TRBV18 to TRBJ2-7; 7 bases agree with TRBD2. The CDR3 coding sequence is TGTGCCAGCTCTCCCTCGGGGGGCTACGAGCAGTACTTC. Encoded protein: CASSPSGGYEQYF.